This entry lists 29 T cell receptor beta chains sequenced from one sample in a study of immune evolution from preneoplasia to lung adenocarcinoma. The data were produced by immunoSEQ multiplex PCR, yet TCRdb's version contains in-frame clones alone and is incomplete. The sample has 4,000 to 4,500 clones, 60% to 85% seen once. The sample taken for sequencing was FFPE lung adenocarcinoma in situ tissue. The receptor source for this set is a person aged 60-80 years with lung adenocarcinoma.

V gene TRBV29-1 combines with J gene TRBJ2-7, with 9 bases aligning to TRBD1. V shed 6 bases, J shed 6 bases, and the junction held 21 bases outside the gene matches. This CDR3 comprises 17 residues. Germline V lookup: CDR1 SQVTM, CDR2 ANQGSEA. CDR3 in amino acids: CSVAGDRDAVAVGEQYF. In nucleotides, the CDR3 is TGCAGCGTCGCCGGGGACAGGGACGCGGTAGCCGTAGGCGAGCAGTACTTC.

CDR3 sequence (DNA): TGTGCCAGCAGCCTACAGGGAGAAAATTCACCCCTCCACTTT. It codes for CASSLQGENSPLHF. The chain carries TRBV5-8 and TRBJ1-6; tentative D call: TRBD1 (6 bases). Germline assignment: CDR1 SGHTS and CDR2 YDEGEE. The CDR3 is made up of 14 amino acids. The V gene lost 4 bases and the J gene lost 7 bases, with 12 bases spanning the gap.

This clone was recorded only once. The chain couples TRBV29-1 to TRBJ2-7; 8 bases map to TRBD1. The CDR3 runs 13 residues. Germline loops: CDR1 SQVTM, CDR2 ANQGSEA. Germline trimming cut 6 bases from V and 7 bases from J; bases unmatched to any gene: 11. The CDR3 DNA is TGCAGCGTCTCCGGGACAGGATACGGTGAGCAGTACTTC. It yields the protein CSVSGTGYGEQYF.

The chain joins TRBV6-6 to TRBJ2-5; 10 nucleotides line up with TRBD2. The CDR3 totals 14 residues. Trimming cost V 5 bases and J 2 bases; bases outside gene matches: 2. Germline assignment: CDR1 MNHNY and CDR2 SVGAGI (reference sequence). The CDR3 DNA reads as TGTGCCAGCAGTCGACTAGCGGGTCAAGAGACCCAGTACTTC. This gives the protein CASSRLAGQETQYF.

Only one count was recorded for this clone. In DNA, the CDR3 is TGCGCCAGCAGCCAGAGACGAATTGGGGACACAGATACGCAGTATTTT. This encodes CASSQRRIGDTDTQYF. The V call is TRBV5-1, the J call TRBJ2-3; the D is unclear. Germline lookup yields CDR1 SGHRS and CDR2 YFSETQ. CDR3 size: 16 residues. V lost 4 bases, J lost 2 bases, and 17 bases lay in between.

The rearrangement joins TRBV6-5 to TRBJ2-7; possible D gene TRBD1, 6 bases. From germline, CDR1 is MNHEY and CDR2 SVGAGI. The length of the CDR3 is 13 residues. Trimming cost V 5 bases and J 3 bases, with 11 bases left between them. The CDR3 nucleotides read TGTGCCAGCAGTCCACAGACAGGCTACGAGCAGTACTTC. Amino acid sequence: CASSPQTGYEQYF.

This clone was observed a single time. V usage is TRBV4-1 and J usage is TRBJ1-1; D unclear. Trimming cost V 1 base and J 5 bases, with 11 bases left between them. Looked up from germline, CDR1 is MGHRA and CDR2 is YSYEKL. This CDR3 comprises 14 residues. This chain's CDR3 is CASSQVTRRTEAFF. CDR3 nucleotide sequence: TGCGCCAGCAGCCAAGTCACACGGAGGACTGAAGCTTTCTTT.

CDR3 in DNA: TGTGCCAGCAGGGGAAGGAGGGTAAGCAGCAATCAGCCCCAGCATTTT. It is translated as CASRGRRVSSNQPQHF. The chain couples TRBV27 to TRBJ1-5; D is uncertain. The CDR3 contains 16 residues. The V end lost 6 bases, the J end lost 1 base, and 16 bases lay between the germline ends. The germline CDR1 and CDR2 sequences are MNHEY and SMNVEV (reference sequence).

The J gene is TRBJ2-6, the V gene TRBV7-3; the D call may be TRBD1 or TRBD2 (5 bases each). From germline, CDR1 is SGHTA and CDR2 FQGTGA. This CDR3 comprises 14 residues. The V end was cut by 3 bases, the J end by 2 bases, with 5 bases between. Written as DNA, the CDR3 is TGTGCCAGCAGCTTGGGGGCTGGGGCCAACGTCCTGACTTTC. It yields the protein CASSLGAGANVLTF.

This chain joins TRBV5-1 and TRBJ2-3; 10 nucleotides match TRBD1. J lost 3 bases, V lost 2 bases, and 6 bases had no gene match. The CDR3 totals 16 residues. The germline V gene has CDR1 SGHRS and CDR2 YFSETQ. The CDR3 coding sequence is TGCGCCAGCAGCTTAGGGACAGGGGTGTCGACAGATACGCAGTATTTT. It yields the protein CASSLGTGVSTDTQYF. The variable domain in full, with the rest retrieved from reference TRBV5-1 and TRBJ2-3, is KAGVTQTPRYLIKTRGQQVTLSCSPISGHRSVSWYQQTPGQGLQFLFEYFSETQRNKGNFPGRFSGRQFSNSRSEMNVSTLELGDSALYLCASSLGTGVSTDTQYFGPGTRLTVL.

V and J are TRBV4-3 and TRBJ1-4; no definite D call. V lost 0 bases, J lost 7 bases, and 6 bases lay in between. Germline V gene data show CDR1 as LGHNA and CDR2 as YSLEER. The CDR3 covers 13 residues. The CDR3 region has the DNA TGCGCCAGCAGCCAAGATTACGGTGAAAAACTGTTTTTT. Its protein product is CASSQDYGEKLFF.

The CDR3 region is CARSSSRVAEETQYF. In DNA, the CDR3 is TGTGCCAGAAGCTCCTCCCGGGTAGCCGAAGAGACCCAGTACTTC. This chain links TRBV7-5 with TRBJ2-5; TRBD2 is the table's D call and was not checked against the DNA. TRBV7-5 is a known pseudogene. This CDR3 comprises 15 residues.

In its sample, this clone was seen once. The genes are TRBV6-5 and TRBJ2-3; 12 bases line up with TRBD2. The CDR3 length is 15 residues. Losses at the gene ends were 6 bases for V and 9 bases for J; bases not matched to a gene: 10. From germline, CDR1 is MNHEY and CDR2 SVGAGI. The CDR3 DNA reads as TGTGCCAGCAGCAGGCTAGCGGGGGGGCCGGAAACGCAGTATTTT. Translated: CASSRLAGGPETQYF.

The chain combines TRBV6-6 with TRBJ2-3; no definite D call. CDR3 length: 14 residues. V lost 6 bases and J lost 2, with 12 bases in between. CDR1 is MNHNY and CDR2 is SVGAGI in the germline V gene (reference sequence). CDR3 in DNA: TGTGCCAGCAGCTCCACGCGGCTCACAGATACGCAGTATTTT. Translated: CASSSTRLTDTQYF.

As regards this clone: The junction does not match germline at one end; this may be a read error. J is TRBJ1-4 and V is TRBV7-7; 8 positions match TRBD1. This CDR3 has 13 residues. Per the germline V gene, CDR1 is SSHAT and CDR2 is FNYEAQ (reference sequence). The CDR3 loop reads CASSDGQGGKLFF. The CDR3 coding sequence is TGTGCTAGCAGCGATGGACAGGGAGGGAAACTGTTTTTT. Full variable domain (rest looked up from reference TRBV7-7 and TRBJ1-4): GAGVSQSPRYKVTKRGQDVTLRCDPISSHATLYWYQQALGQGPEFLTYFNYEAQPDKSGLPSDRFSAERPEGSISTLTIQRTEQRDSAMYRCASSDGQGGKLFFGSGTQLSVL.

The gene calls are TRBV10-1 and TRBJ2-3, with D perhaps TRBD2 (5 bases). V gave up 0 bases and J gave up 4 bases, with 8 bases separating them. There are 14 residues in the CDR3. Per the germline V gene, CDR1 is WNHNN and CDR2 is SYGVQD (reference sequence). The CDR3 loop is CASSESWGADTQYF. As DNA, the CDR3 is TGCGCCAGCAGTGAGTCTTGGGGAGCAGATACGCAGTATTTT.

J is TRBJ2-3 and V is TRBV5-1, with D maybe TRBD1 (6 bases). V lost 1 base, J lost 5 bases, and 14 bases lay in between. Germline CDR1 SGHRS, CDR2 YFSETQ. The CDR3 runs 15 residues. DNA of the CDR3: TGCGCCAGCAGCTTGTCGTGGGGGCCGGGAGATACGCAGTATTTT. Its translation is CASSLSWGPGDTQYF.

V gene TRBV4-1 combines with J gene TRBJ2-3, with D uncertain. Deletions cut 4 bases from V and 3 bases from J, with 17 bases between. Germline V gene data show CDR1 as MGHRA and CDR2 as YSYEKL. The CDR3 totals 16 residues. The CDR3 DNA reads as TGCGCCAGCAGCCGTAGTGGCTCCGAAAGAACAGATACGCAGTATTTT. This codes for CASSRSGSERTDTQYF.

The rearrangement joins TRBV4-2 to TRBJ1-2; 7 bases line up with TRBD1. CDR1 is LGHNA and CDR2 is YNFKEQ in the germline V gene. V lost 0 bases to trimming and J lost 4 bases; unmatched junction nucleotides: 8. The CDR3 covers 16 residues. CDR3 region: CASSQEAQGDSYGYTF. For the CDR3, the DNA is TGTGCCAGCAGCCAAGAGGCCCAGGGGGATTCCTATGGCTACACCTTC.

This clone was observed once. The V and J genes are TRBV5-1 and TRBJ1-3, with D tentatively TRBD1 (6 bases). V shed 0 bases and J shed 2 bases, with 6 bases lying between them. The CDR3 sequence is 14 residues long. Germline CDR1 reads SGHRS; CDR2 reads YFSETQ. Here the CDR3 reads CASSLGQAGNTIYF. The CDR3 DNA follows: TGCGCCAGCAGCTTGGGACAGGCTGGAAACACCATATATTTT.

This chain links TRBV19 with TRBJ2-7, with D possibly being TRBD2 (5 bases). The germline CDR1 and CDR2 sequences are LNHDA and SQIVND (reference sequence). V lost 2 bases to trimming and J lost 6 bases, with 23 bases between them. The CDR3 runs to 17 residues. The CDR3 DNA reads TGTGCCAGTAGTATAAGCAGGACTCCCGAAAGGGTCCGCGAGCAGTACTTC. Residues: CASSISRTPERVREQYF.

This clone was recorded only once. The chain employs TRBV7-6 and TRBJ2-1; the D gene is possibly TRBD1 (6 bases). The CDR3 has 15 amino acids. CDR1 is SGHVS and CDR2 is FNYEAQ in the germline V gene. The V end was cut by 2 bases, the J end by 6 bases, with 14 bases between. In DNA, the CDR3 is TGTGCCAGCAGCTTACTGACAGGTTCGGGCAATGAGCAGTTCTTC. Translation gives CASSLLTGSGNEQFF.

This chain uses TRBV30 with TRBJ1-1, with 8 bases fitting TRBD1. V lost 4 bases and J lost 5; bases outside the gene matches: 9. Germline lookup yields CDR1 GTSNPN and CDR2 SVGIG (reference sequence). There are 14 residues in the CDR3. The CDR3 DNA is TGTGCCTGGAAGGTGGGCAGGGGGCGTACTGAAGCTTTCTTT. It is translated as CAWKVGRGRTEAFF.

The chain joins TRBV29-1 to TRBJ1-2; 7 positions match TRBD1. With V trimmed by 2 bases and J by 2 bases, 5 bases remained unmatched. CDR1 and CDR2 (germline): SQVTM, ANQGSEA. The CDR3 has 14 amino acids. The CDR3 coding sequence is TGCAGCGTTGAACCCCGGGACAGCAACTATGGCTACACCTTC. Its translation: CSVEPRDSNYGYTF.

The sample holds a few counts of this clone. In nucleotides, the CDR3 is TGTGCCAGTTGCGCTGGACGGCGAGAGACCCAGTACTTC. Its translation: CASCAGRRETQYF. The J gene is TRBJ2-5, the V gene TRBV19; D call uncertain. The ends were cut back, 8 bases at V and 4 bases at J, with 14 bases in the middle. This CDR3 comprises 13 residues. Per germline, CDR1 LNHDA and CDR2 SQIVND (reference sequence). Complete variable domain (other parts from reference TRBV19 and TRBJ2-5): DGGITQSPKYLFRKEGQNVTLSCEQNLNHDAMYWYRQDPGQGLRLIYYSQIVNDFQKGDIAEGYSVSREKKESFPLTVTSAQKNPTAFYLCASCAGRRETQYFGPGTRLLVL.

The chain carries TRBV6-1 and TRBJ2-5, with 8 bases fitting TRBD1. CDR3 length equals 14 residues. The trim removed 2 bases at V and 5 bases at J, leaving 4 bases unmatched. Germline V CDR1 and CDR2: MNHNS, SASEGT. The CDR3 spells CASSENRGRETQYF. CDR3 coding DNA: TGTGCCAGCAGTGAAAACAGGGGGAGGGAGACCCAGTACTTC.

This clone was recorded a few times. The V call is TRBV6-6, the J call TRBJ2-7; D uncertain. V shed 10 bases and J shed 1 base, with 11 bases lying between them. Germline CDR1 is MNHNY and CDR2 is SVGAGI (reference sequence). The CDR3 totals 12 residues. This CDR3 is CATFDISYEQYF. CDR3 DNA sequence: TGTGCCACCTTTGACATTTCCTACGAGCAGTACTTC.

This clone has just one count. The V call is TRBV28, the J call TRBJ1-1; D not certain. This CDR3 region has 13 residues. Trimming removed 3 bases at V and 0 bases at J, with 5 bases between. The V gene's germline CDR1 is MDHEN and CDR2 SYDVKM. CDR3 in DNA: TGTGCCAGCAGTTTGTCTGTGAACACTGAAGCTTTCTTT. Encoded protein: CASSLSVNTEAFF.

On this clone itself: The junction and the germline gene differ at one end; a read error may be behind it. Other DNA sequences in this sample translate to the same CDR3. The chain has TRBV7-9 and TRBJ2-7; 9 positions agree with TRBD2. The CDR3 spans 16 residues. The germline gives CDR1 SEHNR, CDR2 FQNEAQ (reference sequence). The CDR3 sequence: CASSLGFGTSFYEQYF. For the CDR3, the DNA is TGTGCCAGCAGCCTAGGGTTCGGGACTAGCTTCTACGAGCAGTACTTT.